This passage covers 18 T cell receptor beta chains from one sample sequenced in a study of CD8 T cells in ankylosing spondylitis. Study conclusions and caveats: For ankylosing spondylitis blood, a TCR beta motif of eight or nine highly homologous variants appeared characteristic.

Their recognized antigens are unknown. MiXCR, run by TCRdb on the 5' RACE reads, gives a single entry per CDR3 protein. The table includes about 200,000 distinct CDR3 sequences, more than 5.5% detected once. Sequencing was performed on blood, either unsorted or a sorted T cell fraction (not recorded which). The receptors stem from a male donor with ankylosing spondylitis.

This clonotype was detected many times. V and J are TRBV4-3 and TRBJ1-6; 8 bases align to TRBD1. J gave up 8 bases and V 4 bases, and 10 bases lay outside the gene matches. Per the germline V gene, CDR1 is LGHNA and CDR2 is YSLEER. The CDR3 covers 16 residues. CDR3 DNA sequence: TGCGCCAGCAGCCCCAGCGGCAGGGGGCTTGATTCACCCCTCCACTTT. Amino acid sequence: CASSPSGRGLDSPLHF.

This clonotype was counted ten times or more. This chain links TRBV4-3 with TRBJ2-1; a weak D match, TRBD2 (5 bases). This CDR3 has 15 residues. Germline CDR1 and CDR2: LGHNA and YSLEER. V was pared by 1 base and J by 4 bases, with 11 bases between. For the CDR3, the DNA is TGCGCCAGCAGCCAAGCTTGGGAGACATACAATGAGCAGTTCTTC. Residues: CASSQAWETYNEQFF.

The chain is built from TRBV7-9 and TRBJ2-7, with D unclear. From germline, CDR1 is SEHNR and CDR2 FQNEAQ (reference sequence). The CDR3 runs 14 residues. Trimming stripped 5 bases from V and 3 bases from J, with 14 bases between. The CDR3 nucleotides are TGTGCCAGCAGCCGAGGACCGCACAGCTACGAGCAGTACTTC. It yields the protein CASSRGPHSYEQYF.

This clonotype has just a few counts. This sequence joins TRBV7-9 and TRBJ2-7; D remains ambiguous. There are 11 residues in the CDR3. V lost 7 bases to trimming and J lost 3 bases, with 7 bases between them. Germline assignment: CDR1 SEHNR and CDR2 FQNEAQ (reference sequence). CDR3 region: CASTPDYEQYF. The DNA for the CDR3 is TGTGCCAGCACCCCCGACTACGAGCAGTACTTC.

This clonotype was observed at least ten times. The chain is built from TRBV21-1 and TRBJ2-2; the table's D gene call, TRBD1, was not cross checked with the DNA. TRBV21-1 is a pseudogene. There are 15 residues in the CDR3. CDR3 sequence (DNA): TGTGCCAGCAGCGAAAGAGACAGGTTGGAAGGGGAGCTGTTTTTT. This gives the protein CASSERDRLEGELFF.

This clonotype turned up a few times. V and J are TRBV4-3 and TRBJ2-5; 16 positions agree with TRBD2. This CDR3 contains 17 residues. Trimming at V came to 3 bases and at J to 7 bases, leaving 8 bases not matched to a gene. Germline lookup yields CDR1 LGHNA and CDR2 YSLEER. The CDR3: CASSQGTSGRVSRTQYF. DNA of the CDR3: TGCGCCAGCAGCCAGGGGACTAGCGGGAGGGTCTCACGGACCCAGTACTTC.

The V gene is TRBV7-9, the J gene TRBJ2-1; perhaps TRBD2 as D (7 bases). The CDR3 is 17 residues long. Germline CDR1 SEHNR, CDR2 FQNEAQ (reference sequence). Trimming took off 7 bases at V and 3 bases at J, with 22 bases between the two ends. This chain's CDR3 is CASTSTGGREIYNEQFF. The CDR3 nucleotides read TGTGCCAGCACCTCAACCGGGGGGCGGGAGATCTACAATGAGCAGTTCTTC.

This clonotype was picked up many times. The J gene is TRBJ2-2, the V gene TRBV7-9; D remains ambiguous. The V end lost 1 base, the J end lost 1 base, and 4 bases lay between the germline ends. The CDR3 is 14 amino acids. Germline V gene data show CDR1 as SEHNR and CDR2 as FQNEAQ (reference sequence). This chain's CDR3 is CASSLVGNTGELFF. CDR3 in DNA: TGTGCCAGCAGCTTAGTGGGGAACACCGGGGAGCTGTTTTTT.

This chain links TRBV18 with TRBJ2-1; TRBD2 agrees at 7 bases. This CDR3 spans 17 amino acids. V gave up 3 bases and J gave up 3 bases; unmatched junction bases: 11. Looked up from germline, CDR1 is KGHSH and CDR2 is LQKENI. Here the CDR3 reads CASSPGLSSGIYNEQFF. The CDR3 DNA reads TGTGCCAGCTCACCCGGTCTATCGAGCGGGATCTACAATGAGCAGTTCTTC. The full variable domain, completed using reference TRBV18 and TRBJ2-1, is NAGVMQNPRHLVRRRGQEARLRCSPMKGHSHVYWYRQLPEEGLKFMVYLQKENIIDESGMPKERFSAEFPKEGPSILRIQQVVRGDSAAYFCASSPGLSSGIYNEQFFGPGTRLTVL.

Remarks on this clonotype: A much larger clone sits a single nucleotide away, making a read error possible. The CDR3 does not end in the conserved phenylalanine or tryptophan, so this is likely a read error. The chain links TRBV20-1 to TRBJ2-7; 9 positions match TRBD1. This CDR3 comprises 13 residues. Germline CDR1 DFQATT, CDR2 SNEGSKA (reference sequence). The V segment lost 6 bases and the J segment 4 bases; nucleotides outside the gene matches: 7. The CDR3: CSAQQGASYEQYI. CDR3 nucleotide sequence: TGCAGTGCGCAACAGGGGGCTAGTTACGAGCAGTACATC.

This clonotype was counted only a few times. This rearrangement joins TRBV7-8 to TRBJ2-6, with TRBD2 matching over 8 bases. Germline V gives CDR1 SGHVS, CDR2 FQNEAQ. This CDR3 has 18 residues. Losses at the gene ends were 6 bases for V and 2 bases for J; bases not matched to a gene: 12. For the CDR3, the DNA is TGTGCCAGCAGACTGACCGGGGGGGCGATAGCTGGGGCCAACGTCCTGACTTTC. Residues: CASRLTGGAIAGANVLTF.

Many counts were recorded for this clonotype. The chain joins TRBV7-2 to TRBJ2-3; D uncertain. Germline CDR1 SGHTA, CDR2 FQGNSA. Trimming removed 6 bases from V and 5 bases from J, with 6 bases in between. This CDR3 comprises 11 residues. In DNA form, the CDR3 reads TGTGCCAGCAGGGGGTTAGATACGCAGTATTTT. Translated: CASRGLDTQYF.

The sample holds many counts of this clonotype. The chain employs TRBV28 and TRBJ2-4, with D perhaps given as TRBD1 or TRBD2 (5 bases each). The CDR3 contains 13 residues. The germline V gene encodes CDR1 MDHEN and CDR2 SYDVKM. V was shortened by 4 bases and J by 4 bases, with 8 bases between the two germline ends. For the CDR3, the DNA is TGTGCCAGCAGTTGGGGCGGGAAAAACATTCAGTACTTC. It specifies CASSWGGKNIQYF.

This clonotype has a count of ten or more. This chain joins TRBV4-2 and TRBJ1-2, with 10 positions matching TRBD1. The germline gives CDR1 LGHNA, CDR2 YNFKEQ. V lost 5 bases to trimming and J lost 8 bases; unmatched junction nucleotides: 11. The CDR3 contains 15 residues. The CDR3 loop reads CASSADRGQVEGYTF. For the CDR3, the DNA is TGTGCCAGCAGCGCCGACAGGGGGCAGGTGGAGGGCTACACCTTC.

In its sample, this clonotype was seen many times. The V gene is TRBV6-5, the J gene TRBJ1-2; D gene uncertain. Germline lookup yields CDR1 MNHEY and CDR2 SVGAGI. The CDR3 consists of 13 residues. Trimming removed 4 bases from V and 4 bases from J, with 10 bases in between. CDR3 nucleotides: TGTGCCAGCAGTTTCGACGGATTCTATGGCTACACCTTC. It codes for CASSFDGFYGYTF.

This clonotype was seen a few times. The chain is built from TRBV19 and TRBJ2-5; D is unclear. V shed 3 bases and J shed 5 bases, with 10 bases lying between them. In germline, CDR1 is LNHDA, CDR2 SQIVND (reference sequence). This CDR3 contains 13 residues. The CDR3 loop reads CASSIVIGETQYF. CDR3 coding DNA: TGTGCCAGTAGTATCGTGATCGGGGAGACCCAGTACTTC.

In its sample, this clonotype was seen once. Just one base apart from a much larger clone, this may be a read error. The V and J genes are TRBV5-5 and TRBJ1-1; 8 nucleotides align to TRBD1. Germline-derived CDR1 and CDR2 are SGHKS and YYEKEE (reference sequence). This CDR3 spans 14 amino acids. Here the CDR3 DNA reads TGTGTCAGCGGACTACAGGGGGAAAACACTGAAGCTTTCTTT. Protein sequence: CVSGLQGENTEAFF.

This clonotype has ten or more counts. V is TRBV12-3 or TRBV12-4 and J is TRBJ1-4; the D gene is possibly TRBD1 (5 bases). The CDR3 has 13 residues. V shed 5 bases and J shed 11 bases, with 15 bases lying between them. CDR3 protein: CASSIIDSLKLFF. In DNA, the CDR3 is TGTGCCAGCAGTATAATCGACAGTCTCAAACTGTTTTTT.